These 16 T cell receptor beta chains were sequenced from one sample in a study of blood T cells in healthy people across ages. Sample-barcoded 5' priming and a J-beta primer mix drove a second PCR of 7 to 11 cycles. TCRdb fed the 5' RACE reads into MiXCR, producing one record per CDR3 protein. The data show 1.5 million to 2 million distinct CDR3 sequences, almost 35% seen once. Specimen: blood. These receptor sequences come from a woman between 25 and 40 years old in good health.

This chain links TRBV20-1 with TRBJ2-3, with D perhaps TRBD2 (6 bases). Germline V gene sequence: CDR1 DFQATT, CDR2 SNEGSKA (reference sequence). The ends were cut back, 1 base at V and 0 bases at J, with 17 bases in the middle. This CDR3 is built from 17 residues. CDR3: CSARVLAGSQSTDTQYF. The CDR3 nucleotides are TGCAGTGCTAGAGTCCTCGCGGGGTCACAGAGCACAGATACGCAGTATTTT.

In this sample, this clonotype turned up many times. This sequence joins TRBV7-9 and TRBJ1-1; D unresolved. There are 11 residues in the CDR3. Deletions cut 6 bases from V and 4 bases from J, with 6 bases between. Germline CDR1 is SEHNR and CDR2 is FQNEAQ (reference sequence). The CDR3 sequence is CASSLSTEAFF. The CDR3 region has the DNA TGTGCCAGCAGTTTGAGCACTGAAGCTTTCTTT. Complete variable domain (other parts from reference TRBV7-9 and TRBJ1-1): DTGVSQNPRHKITKRGQNVTFRCDPISEHNRLYWYRQTLGQGPEFLTYFQNEAQLEKSRLLSDRFSAERPKGSFSTLEIQRTEQGDSAMYLCASSLSTEAFFGQGTRLTVV.

The V and J genes are TRBV29-1 and TRBJ1-1; D remains unclear. Germline V gene sequence: CDR1 SQVTM, CDR2 ANQGSEA. CDR3 length: 10 residues. Trimming took off 4 bases at V and 7 bases at J, with 7 bases between the two ends. Here the CDR3 reads CSVVNDEAFF. The CDR3 nucleotides are TGCAGCGTTGTAAATGATGAAGCTTTCTTT. Using reference TRBV29-1 and TRBJ1-1 for the parts outside the CDR3, the full variable domain is SAVISQKPSRDICQRGTSLTIQCQVDSQVTMMFWYRQQPGQSLTLIATANQGSEATYESGFVIDKFPISRPNLTFSTLTVSNMSPEDSSIYLCSVVNDEAFFGQGTRLTVV.

This clonotype came up once. The chain links TRBV7-9 to TRBJ2-3; TRBD1 matches at 9 bases. J lost 3 bases, V lost 8 bases, and 9 bases had no gene match. This CDR3 is built from 15 residues. From germline, CDR1 is SEHNR and CDR2 FQNEAQ (reference sequence). CDR3 DNA: TGTGCCAGCTGTCATGGGGACAGGGAAACAGATACGCAGTATTTT. It specifies CASCHGDRETDTQYF.

The count of this clonotype is one. The J gene is TRBJ2-7, the V gene TRBV2; TRBD1 might be the D (6 bases). CDR3 length: 14 residues. V lost 9 bases, J lost 10 bases, and 25 bases lay in between. Germline V gives CDR1 SNHLY, CDR2 FYNNEI. The CDR3, as DNA: TGTGCCAGAGACACTGGGCAGGGGAACATCGAACAGTACTTC. Protein: CARDTGQGNIEQYF.

This chain links TRBV4-1 with TRBJ1-2; no firm D call. Trimming cost V 0 bases and J 3 bases, with 11 bases left between them. CDR3 length: 15 amino acids. In germline, CDR1 is MGHRA, CDR2 YSYEKL. In DNA, the CDR3 is TGCGCCAGCAGCCAAGAACTCAACGGGTACTATGGCTACACCTTC. It is translated as CASSQELNGYYGYTF.

This rearrangement joins TRBV19 to TRBJ2-1; D could derive from TRBD1 or TRBD2 (6 bases each). The germline gives CDR1 LNHDA, CDR2 SQIVND (reference sequence). Trimming removed 5 bases from V and 8 bases from J, with 19 bases in between. This CDR3 comprises 15 residues. The CDR3 is CASSLLPEGGHEQFF. The CDR3, as DNA: TGTGCCAGTAGTTTGTTGCCAGAGGGGGGACATGAGCAGTTCTTC.

In this sample, this clonotype turned up a few times. The junction departs from germline at one end; a sequencing error may be responsible. The rearrangement joins TRBV4-1 to TRBJ2-1; TRBD2 aligns across 7 bases. This CDR3 is 16 amino acids long. Germline CDR1 reads MGHRA; CDR2 reads YSYEKL. CDR3 sequence reads: CASSVEGGSSYNGQFF. CDR3 DNA sequence: TGCGCCAGCAGCGTAGAGGGCGGGAGCTCCTACAATGGGCAGTTCTTC.

This chain joins TRBV6-1 and TRBJ1-5; a weak D match, TRBD1 (6 bases). Trimming pared 2 bases from V and 0 bases from J, leaving 14 bases between. The CDR3 has 17 residues. In germline, CDR1 is MNHNS, CDR2 SASEGT. CDR3 loop: CASSEWGTPSSNQPQHF. In DNA, the CDR3 is TGTGCCAGCAGTGAATGGGGGACACCCTCTAGCAATCAGCCCCAGCATTTT.

The chain couples TRBV7-4 to TRBJ1-5; D unresolved. The V gene lost 5 bases and the J gene lost 3 bases, with 14 bases spanning the gap. This CDR3 spans 15 amino acids. Germline V gene lookup returns CDR1 SGHVT and CDR2 SQSDAQ. The CDR3 DNA reads as TGTGCCAGCAGCCGATGGGAGGCCTTCAATCAGCCCCAGCATTTT. The encoded protein is CASSRWEAFNQPQHF.

The chain couples TRBV10-3 to TRBJ2-7; D possibly corresponds to TRBD1 (7 bases). CDR3 length: 14 amino acids. The germline gives CDR1 ENHRY, CDR2 SYGVKD. V was shortened by 8 bases and J by 3 bases, with 17 bases between the two germline ends. The CDR3 nucleotides read TGTGCCATCGGAGGGGGCAGGGCGAACTACGAGCAGTACTTC. Translated: CAIGGGRANYEQYF.

This clonotype appeared a few times. The V gene is TRBV29-1, the J gene TRBJ1-1; no firm D call. Germline CDR1 SQVTM, CDR2 ANQGSEA. V was clipped by 5 bases and J by 7 bases, with 20 bases between them. CDR3 size: 14 residues. The CDR3 sequence is CSVSWTSPAFEAFF. The CDR3, as DNA: TGCAGCGTTTCCTGGACTTCTCCCGCTTTTGAAGCTTTCTTT.

This chain connects TRBV27 to TRBJ2-7, with 9 nucleotides matching TRBD2. Per the germline V gene, CDR1 is MNHEY and CDR2 is SMNVEV (reference sequence). The CDR3 is made up of 14 amino acids. With 5 bases clipped from V and 9 bases from J, the junction kept 11 bases outside the gene matches. The CDR3 DNA reads TGTGCCAGCAGTGCCGCGGGGGGGCTGGTCGTGCAGTACTTC. Translated: CASSAAGGLVVQYF.

This clonotype was found a few times. V is TRBV4-1 and J is TRBJ2-1; D is unresolved. Trimming shortened V by 0 bases and J by 8 bases, and 17 bases separated the two germline ends. Germline V gene sequence: CDR1 MGHRA, CDR2 YSYEKL. This CDR3 contains 16 residues. The CDR3 DNA follows: TGCGCCAGCAGCCAAGAGGTACGGTATTCGCTCGATGAGCAGTTCTTC. It codes for CASSQEVRYSLDEQFF.

The table lists this clonotype with a few counts. This sequence joins TRBV4-2 and TRBJ1-4, with no clear D. Per germline, CDR1 LGHNA and CDR2 YNFKEQ. The CDR3 contains 13 residues. V was shortened by 4 bases and J by 8 bases, with 11 bases between the two germline ends. DNA of the CDR3: TGTGCCAGCAGCCTCTGGGCGGGGGAAAAACTGTTTTTT. Translated, it gives CASSLWAGEKLFF.

The chain combines TRBV7-9 with TRBJ2-1; 7 bases are a match to TRBD1. The germline gives CDR1 SEHNR, CDR2 FQNEAQ (reference sequence). The CDR3 consists of 16 residues. With 2 bases clipped from V and 2 bases from J, the junction kept 6 bases outside the gene matches. CDR3 residues: CASSLNRGLAYNEQFF. As DNA, the CDR3 is TGTGCCAGCAGCTTAAACAGGGGTTTGGCCTACAATGAGCAGTTCTTC. The full variable domain, in which reference TRBV7-9 and TRBJ2-1 provide the parts outside the CDR3, is DTGVSQNPRHKITKRGQNVTFRCDPISEHNRLYWYRQTLGQGPEFLTYFQNEAQLEKSRLLSDRFSAERPKGSFSTLEIQRTEQGDSAMYLCASSLNRGLAYNEQFFGPGTRLTVL.